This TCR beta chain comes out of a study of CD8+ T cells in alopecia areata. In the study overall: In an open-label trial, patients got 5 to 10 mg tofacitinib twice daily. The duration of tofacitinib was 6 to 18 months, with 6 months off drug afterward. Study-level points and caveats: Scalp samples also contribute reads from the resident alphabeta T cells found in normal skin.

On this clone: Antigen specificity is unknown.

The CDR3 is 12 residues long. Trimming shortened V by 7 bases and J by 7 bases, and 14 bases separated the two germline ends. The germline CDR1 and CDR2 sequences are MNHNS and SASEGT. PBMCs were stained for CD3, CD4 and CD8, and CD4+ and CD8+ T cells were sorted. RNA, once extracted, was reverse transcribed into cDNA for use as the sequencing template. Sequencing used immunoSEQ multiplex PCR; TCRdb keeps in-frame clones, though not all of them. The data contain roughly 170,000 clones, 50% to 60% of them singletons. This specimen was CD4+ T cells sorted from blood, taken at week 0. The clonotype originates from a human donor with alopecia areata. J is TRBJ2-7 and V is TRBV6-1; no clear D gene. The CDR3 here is CASIAGLGEQYF. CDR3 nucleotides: TGTGCCAGCATAGCCGGCCTCGGGGAGCAGTACTTC.